The 24 T cell receptor beta chains presented below share a single source sample, sequenced in a study of cytomegalovirus exposure and HLA in healthy donors. The primer mix had 60 Vbeta and 13 Jbeta primers. Repertoires were generated with immunoSEQ multiplex PCR, while TCRdb's copy carries only in-frame clones and drops some. The table lists 120,000 or so clones, roughly 82% of them singletons. The sample consisted of PBMCs. The receptors derive from a male donor in good health and CMV-seropositive.

The rearrangement uses TRBV28 and TRBJ2-7, with TRBD2 matching over 10 bases. The CDR3 runs to 15 residues. Per the germline V gene, CDR1 is MDHEN and CDR2 is SYDVKM. V shed 6 bases, J shed 0 bases, and the junction held 5 bases outside the gene matches. The CDR3 here is CASRGTSGVSYEQYF. CDR3 in DNA: TGTGCCAGCAGGGGTACTAGCGGGGTCTCCTACGAGCAGTACTTC.

The V gene is TRBV7-6, the J gene TRBJ2-5; TRBD2 agrees at 7 bases. CDR1 SGHVS and CDR2 FNYEAQ come from the germline V gene. Unmatched junction bases numbered 4, after V lost 2 bases and J lost 4 bases. This CDR3 spans 14 amino acids. The CDR3 region is CASSLIREGETQYF. CDR3 in DNA: TGTGCCAGCAGCTTAATCAGGGAGGGAGAGACCCAGTACTTC.

The J gene is TRBJ2-1, the V gene TRBV7-2, with TRBD2 identical over 13 bases. J gave up 9 bases and V 2 bases, and 7 bases lay outside the gene matches. The CDR3 totals 16 residues. Looked up from germline, CDR1 is SGHTA and CDR2 is FQGNSA. This CDR3 is CASSLSELAGGGEQFF. The CDR3 region has the DNA TGTGCCAGCAGCTTAAGTGAACTAGCGGGAGGGGGTGAGCAGTTCTTC.

The chain links TRBV7-3 to TRBJ2-1, with TRBD1 identical over 9 bases. Germline lookup yields CDR1 SGHTA and CDR2 FQGTGA. The V gene end was trimmed by 6 bases and the J gene end by 7 bases; junction bases not matched to a gene: 13. The CDR3 has 16 amino acids. The CDR3 DNA sequence: TGTGCCAGCAGTTTACTTCCGGGACAGGGATCAAATGAGCAGTTCTTC. As protein: CASSLLPGQGSNEQFF.

The table lists this clone with a few counts. The chain joins TRBV6-6 to TRBJ1-5; unclear D gene. The CDR3 extends over 13 amino acids. Trimming pared 1 base from V and 6 bases from J, leaving 7 bases between. Germline V gene sequence: CDR1 MNHNY, CDR2 SVGAGI (reference sequence). As DNA, the CDR3 is TGTGCCAGCAGTTACTTAGGGAGTCAGCCCCAGCATTTT. This encodes CASSYLGSQPQHF.

Here the CDR3 reads CASSIGQGGEAFF. DNA of the CDR3: TGTGCCAGCAGCATTGGACAGGGAGGGGAAGCTTTCTTT. The rearrangement links TRBV7-8 to TRBJ1-1; 8 bases map to TRBD1. The germline CDR1 and CDR2 sequences are SGHVS and FQNEAQ. Trimming cost V 5 bases and J 8 bases; bases outside gene matches: 7. The CDR3 has 13 amino acids.

Of note for this clone: One junction end does not reproduce the germline sequence, and a read error may be involved. This sequence joins TRBV7-9 and TRBJ1-4; TRBD1 agrees at 11 bases. Germline lookup yields CDR1 SEHNR and CDR2 FQNEAQ (reference sequence). The length of the CDR3 is 15 residues. CDR3 DNA sequence: TGTTCCAGCAGCCCTCCGGGACAGGGGGATGAAAAACTGTTTTTT. As protein: CSSSPPGQGDEKLFF. Full variable domain (missing parts from reference TRBV7-9 and TRBJ1-4): DTGVSQNPRHKITKRGQNVTFRCDPISEHNRLYWYRQTLGQGPEFLTYFQNEAQLEKSRLLSDRFSAERPKGSFSTLEIQRTEQGDSAMYLCSSSPPGQGDEKLFFGSGTQLSVL.

CDR3 in DNA: TGTGCCAGCAGTTTGTTGGCGGACTACCAATACAATGAGCAGTTCTTC. Amino acid sequence: CASSLLADYQYNEQFF. The V and J genes are TRBV27 and TRBJ2-1; tentative D call: TRBD2 (6 bases). V was trimmed by 3 bases and J by 4 bases, leaving 16 bases between them. Germline V gene data show CDR1 as MNHEY and CDR2 as SMNVEV (reference sequence). There are 16 residues in the CDR3.

The chain combines TRBV4-2 with TRBJ2-5, with a tentative D call TRBD2 (6 bases). The closer fit of TRBJ2-7 to the DNA end suggests the J call may be wrong. The CDR3 loop spans 14 amino acids. Germline V gene lookup returns CDR1 LGHNA and CDR2 YNFKEQ. The chain's CDR3 is CASSQRLGGYEQYF. CDR3 DNA sequence: TGTGCCAGCAGCCAACGACTAGGTGGCTACGAGCAGTACTTC.

The chain links TRBV5-6 to TRBJ2-5; the match to TRBD2 covers 8 bases. Germline V gene lookup returns CDR1 SGHDT and CDR2 YYEEEE. After removal of 1 base from V and 5 bases from J, the junction contained 4 bases not matched to a gene. This CDR3 contains 14 residues. CDR3 sequence: CASSLKRERETQYF. The CDR3 coding sequence is TGTGCCAGCAGCTTGAAGCGGGAGAGGGAGACCCAGTACTTC.

This chain joins TRBV29-1 and TRBJ2-3; a weak D match, TRBD2 (6 bases). The CDR3 sequence is 13 residues long. V gave up 3 bases and J gave up 0 bases, with 7 bases separating them. The germline V gene has CDR1 SQVTM and CDR2 ANQGSEA. The DNA for the CDR3 is TGCAGCGTTGAGGCGGGGAGCACAGATACGCAGTATTTT. This sequence encodes CSVEAGSTDTQYF.

Only a few counts were recorded for this clone. The V gene is TRBV30, the J gene TRBJ2-1; TRBD1 aligns across 7 bases. With 4 bases clipped from V and 5 bases from J, the junction kept 8 bases outside the gene matches. CDR1 and CDR2 from the germline V gene are GTSNPN and SVGIG (reference sequence). This CDR3 is built from 14 residues. CDR3 DNA: TGTGCCTGGAACTCCGGGACAGCTCACAATGAGCAGTTCTTC. Its protein is CAWNSGTAHNEQFF.

In its sample, this clone was seen a few times. The J gene is TRBJ1-1, the V gene TRBV19; TRBD1 matches at 9 bases. The germline V gene encodes CDR1 LNHDA and CDR2 SQIVND (reference sequence). V was pared by 4 bases and J by 4 bases, with 10 bases of the junction left unmatched. This CDR3 has 16 amino acids. The CDR3 region is CASSTMTGGGGTEAFF. In DNA form, the CDR3 reads TGTGCCAGTAGTACTATGACAGGGGGGGGAGGCACTGAAGCTTTCTTT.

The chain couples TRBV28 to TRBJ2-2; the D gene is possibly TRBD2 (7 bases). The ends were cut back, 10 bases at V and 5 bases at J, with 17 bases in the middle. CDR1 and CDR2 from the germline V gene are MDHEN and SYDVKM. The length of the CDR3 is 14 residues. The CDR3 DNA reads TGTGCCACCGAGAAGGGGGGGCCTACCGGGGAGCTGTTTTTT. Translated: CATEKGGPTGELFF.

This chain connects TRBV27 to TRBJ1-1; TRBD1 might be the D (5 bases). The CDR3 has 13 amino acids. Per germline, CDR1 MNHEY and CDR2 SMNVEV (reference sequence). Trimming cost V 5 bases and J 6 bases, with 13 bases left between them. CDR3 DNA sequence: TGTGCCAGCAGTCTGCTCGGGACTTCTGAAGCTTTCTTT. Its translation: CASSLLGTSEAFF.

This sequence joins TRBV5-8 and TRBJ1-5; the D gene is possibly TRBD1 (6 bases). The CDR3 totals 15 residues. Germline CDR1 SGHTS, CDR2 YDEGEE. V shed 3 bases and J shed 2 bases, with 12 bases lying between them. This chain's CDR3 is CASSSRGAGNQPQHF. CDR3 DNA sequence: TGTGCCAGCAGCTCGCGGGGGGCTGGCAATCAGCCCCAGCATTTT.

The rearrangement joins TRBV28 to TRBJ2-3; 11 bases are a match to TRBD2. Germline assignment: CDR1 MDHEN and CDR2 SYDVKM. The CDR3 loop spans 14 amino acids. With 6 bases clipped from V and 1 base from J, the junction kept 0 bases outside the gene matches. CDR3 in amino acids: CASRLAGGTDTQYF. CDR3 sequence (DNA): TGTGCCAGCAGACTAGCGGGAGGCACAGATACGCAGTATTTT.

This clone was detected only a few times. V usage is TRBV27 and J usage is TRBJ2-7; 10 positions agree with TRBD2. Germline trimming cut 10 bases from V and 2 bases from J; bases unmatched to any gene: 11. This CDR3 spans 15 amino acids. Germline-derived CDR1 and CDR2 are MNHEY and SMNVEV (reference sequence). The CDR3, as DNA: TGTGCCACCTCATGGAGGACTAGCGGTACCTACGAGCAGTACTTC. This codes for CATSWRTSGTYEQYF.

Comments on this clone: At one end the junction does not follow the germline gene, possibly because of a read error. This sequence joins TRBV7-9 and TRBJ2-6; TRBD2 might be the D (5 bases). CDR3 length: 19 amino acids. Germline CDR1 SEHNR, CDR2 FQNEAQ (reference sequence). CDR3 sequence: CSSSTSFGLPKSGANVLTF. Here the CDR3 DNA reads TGTTCCAGCAGCACTAGTTTCGGGTTACCCAAATCTGGGGCCAACGTCCTGACTTTC.

V and J are TRBV12-1 and TRBJ1-4; the D segment call TRBD1 is taken from the table without a DNA check. TRBV12-1 is a pseudogene locus. There are 16 residues in the CDR3. In nucleotides, the CDR3 is TGTGCCAGCAGCTTCCGGACAGGGGAACCTAATGAAAAACTGTTTTTT. It specifies CASSFRTGEPNEKLFF.

V gene TRBV27 combines with J gene TRBJ2-3; D is unclear. Trimming removed 2 bases from V and 0 bases from J, with 3 bases in between. Looked up from germline, CDR1 is MNHEY and CDR2 is SMNVEV (reference sequence). This CDR3 has 13 amino acids. This CDR3 reads CASSLPSTDTQYF. The CDR3 bases are TGTGCCAGCAGTTTACCTAGCACAGATACGCAGTATTTT.

The count of this clone is one. V gene TRBV2 combines with J gene TRBJ2-5; 7 positions agree with TRBD1. Judging by the DNA end, TRBJ2-7 fits better; the J call may be wrong. Germline CDR1 reads SNHLY; CDR2 reads FYNNEI. The CDR3 runs 14 residues. The CDR3, as DNA: TGTGCCAGCAAACCGGAGACAGGGCCCTACGAGCAGTACTTC. Protein sequence: CASKPETGPYEQYF.

The CDR3 coding sequence is TGTGCCAGCAGACGAGGAACCACAGATACGCAGTATTTT. Translated, it gives CASRRGTTDTQYF. The chain employs TRBV6-1 and TRBJ2-3; D is ambiguous. V lost 6 bases and J 2 bases, leaving 9 bases between the germline ends. Germline CDR1 reads MNHNS; CDR2 reads SASEGT. The CDR3 covers 13 residues.

This chain joins TRBV5-8 and TRBJ2-3, with 9 bases aligning to TRBD1. The trim removed 4 bases at V and 5 bases at J, leaving 5 bases unmatched. The CDR3 length is 14 residues. The V gene's germline CDR1 is SGHTS and CDR2 YDEGEE. The DNA for the CDR3 is TGTGCCAGCAGCCCAAACAGGGGGCAAGATACGCAGTATTTT. The encoded protein is CASSPNRGQDTQYF.